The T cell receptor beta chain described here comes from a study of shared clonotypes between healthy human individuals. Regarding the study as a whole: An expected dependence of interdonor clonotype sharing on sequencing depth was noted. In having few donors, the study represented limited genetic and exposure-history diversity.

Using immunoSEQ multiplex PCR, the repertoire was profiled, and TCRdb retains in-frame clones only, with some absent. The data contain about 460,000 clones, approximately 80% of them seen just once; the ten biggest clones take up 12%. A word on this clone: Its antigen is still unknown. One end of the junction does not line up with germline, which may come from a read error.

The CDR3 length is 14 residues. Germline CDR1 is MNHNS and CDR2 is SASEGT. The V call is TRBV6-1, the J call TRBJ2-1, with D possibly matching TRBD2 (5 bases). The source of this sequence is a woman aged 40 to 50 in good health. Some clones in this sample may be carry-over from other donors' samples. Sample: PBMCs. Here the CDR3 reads CATSWERSYNEQFF. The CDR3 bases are TGTGCCACCAGTTGGGAGCGGAGCTACAATGAGCAGTTCTTC.